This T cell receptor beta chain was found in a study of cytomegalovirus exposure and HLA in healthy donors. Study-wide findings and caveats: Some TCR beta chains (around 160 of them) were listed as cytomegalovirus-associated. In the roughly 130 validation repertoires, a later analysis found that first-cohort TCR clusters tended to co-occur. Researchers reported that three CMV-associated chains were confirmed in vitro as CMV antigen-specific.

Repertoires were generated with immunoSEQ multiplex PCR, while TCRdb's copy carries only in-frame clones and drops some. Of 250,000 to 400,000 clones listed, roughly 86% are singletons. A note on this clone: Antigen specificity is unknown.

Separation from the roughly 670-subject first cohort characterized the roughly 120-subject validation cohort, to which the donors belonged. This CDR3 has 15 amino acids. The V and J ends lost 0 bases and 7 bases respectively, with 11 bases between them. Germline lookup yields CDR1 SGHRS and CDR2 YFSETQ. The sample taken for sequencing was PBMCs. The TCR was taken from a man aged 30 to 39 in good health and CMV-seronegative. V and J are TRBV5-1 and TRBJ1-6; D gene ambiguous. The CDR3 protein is CASSLALPANSPLHF. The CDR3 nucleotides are TGCGCCAGCAGCTTGGCCCTACCCGCGAATTCACCCCTCCACTTT.